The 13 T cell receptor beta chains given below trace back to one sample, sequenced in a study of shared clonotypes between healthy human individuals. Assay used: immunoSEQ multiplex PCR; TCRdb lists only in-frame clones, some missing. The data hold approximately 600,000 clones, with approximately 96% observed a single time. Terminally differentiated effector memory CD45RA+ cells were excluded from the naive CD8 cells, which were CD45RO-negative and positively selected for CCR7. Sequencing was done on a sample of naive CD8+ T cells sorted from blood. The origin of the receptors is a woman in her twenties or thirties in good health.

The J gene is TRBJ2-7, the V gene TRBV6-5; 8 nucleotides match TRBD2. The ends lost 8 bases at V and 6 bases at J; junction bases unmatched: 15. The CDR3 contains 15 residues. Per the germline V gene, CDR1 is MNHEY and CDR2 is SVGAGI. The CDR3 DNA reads TGTGCCAGCGGCGGAAGGACAGCGGGAGTTATCGAGCAGTACTTC. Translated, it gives CASGGRTAGVIEQYF.

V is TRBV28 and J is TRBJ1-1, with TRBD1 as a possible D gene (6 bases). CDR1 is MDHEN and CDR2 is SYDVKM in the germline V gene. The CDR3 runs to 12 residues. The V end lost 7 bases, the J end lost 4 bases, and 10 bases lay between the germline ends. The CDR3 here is CASTEGGTEAFF. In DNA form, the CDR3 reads TGTGCCAGCACCGAGGGGGGCACTGAAGCTTTCTTT.

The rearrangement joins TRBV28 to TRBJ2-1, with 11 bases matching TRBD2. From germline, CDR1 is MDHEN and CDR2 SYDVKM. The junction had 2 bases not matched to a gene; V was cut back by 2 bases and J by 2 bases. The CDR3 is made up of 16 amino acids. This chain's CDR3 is CASSLRLAGTYNEQFF. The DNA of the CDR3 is TGTGCCAGCAGTTTAAGACTAGCGGGAACCTACAATGAGCAGTTCTTC.

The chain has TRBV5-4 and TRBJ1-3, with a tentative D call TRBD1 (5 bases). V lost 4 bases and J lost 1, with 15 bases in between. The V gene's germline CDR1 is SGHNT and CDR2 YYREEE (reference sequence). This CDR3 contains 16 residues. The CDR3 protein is CASSVGTVVSGNTIYF. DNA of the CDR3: TGTGCCAGCAGCGTCGGGACTGTCGTATCTGGAAACACCATATATTTT.

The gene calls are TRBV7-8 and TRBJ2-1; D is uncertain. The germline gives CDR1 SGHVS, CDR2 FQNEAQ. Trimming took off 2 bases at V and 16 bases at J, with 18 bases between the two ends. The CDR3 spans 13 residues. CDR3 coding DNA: TGTGCCAGCAGCTTACAGTGGCGGTCCGATGCTTTCTTC. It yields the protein CASSLQWRSDAFF.

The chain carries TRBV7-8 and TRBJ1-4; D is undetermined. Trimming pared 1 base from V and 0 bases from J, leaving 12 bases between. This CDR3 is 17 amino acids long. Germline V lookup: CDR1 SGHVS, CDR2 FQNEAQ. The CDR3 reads CASSLGFGDATNEKLFF. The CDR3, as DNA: TGTGCCAGCAGCTTAGGGTTTGGGGATGCAACTAATGAAAAACTGTTTTTT.

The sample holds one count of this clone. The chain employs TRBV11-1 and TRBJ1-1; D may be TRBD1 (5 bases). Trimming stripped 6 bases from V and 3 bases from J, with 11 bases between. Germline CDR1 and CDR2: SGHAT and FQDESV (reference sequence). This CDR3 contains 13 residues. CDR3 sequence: CASRGPGDTEAFF. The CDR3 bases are TGTGCCAGCAGGGGACCGGGGGACACTGAAGCTTTCTTT.

The CDR3 DNA reads TGTGCCAGCAGTTACCAGGGGGCGAGTGGCTACACCTTC. Protein sequence: CASSYQGASGYTF. This sequence joins TRBV5-6 and TRBJ1-2; 8 bases line up with TRBD1. Unmatched junction bases numbered 7, after V lost 5 bases and J lost 7 bases. Germline V gives CDR1 SGHDT, CDR2 YYEEEE. The length of the CDR3 is 13 residues.

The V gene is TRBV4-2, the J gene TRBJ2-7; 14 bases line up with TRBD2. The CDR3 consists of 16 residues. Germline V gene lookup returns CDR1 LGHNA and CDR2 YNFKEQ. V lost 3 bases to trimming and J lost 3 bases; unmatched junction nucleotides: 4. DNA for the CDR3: TGTGCCAGCAGCCAGACGGGACTAGCGGGAGACTACGAGCAGTACTTC. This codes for CASSQTGLAGDYEQYF.

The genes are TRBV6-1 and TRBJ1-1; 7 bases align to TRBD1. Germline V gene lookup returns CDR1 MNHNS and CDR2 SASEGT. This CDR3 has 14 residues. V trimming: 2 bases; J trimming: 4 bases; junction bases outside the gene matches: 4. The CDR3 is CASSETTGFTEAFF. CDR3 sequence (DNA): TGTGCCAGCAGTGAAACGACAGGGTTCACTGAAGCTTTCTTT.

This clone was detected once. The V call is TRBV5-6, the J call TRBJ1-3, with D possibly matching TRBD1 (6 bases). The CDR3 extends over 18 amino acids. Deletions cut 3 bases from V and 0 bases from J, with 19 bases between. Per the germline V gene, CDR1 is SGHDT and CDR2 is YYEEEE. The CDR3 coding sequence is TGTGCCAGCAGCTCCAGGTACAGGGACTCGAACTCTGGAAACACCATATATTTT. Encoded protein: CASSSRYRDSNSGNTIYF. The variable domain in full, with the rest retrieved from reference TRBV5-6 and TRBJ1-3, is DAGVTQSPTHLIKTRGQQVTLRCSPKSGHDTVSWYQQALGQGPQFIFQYYEEEERQRGNFPDRFSGHQFPNYSSELNVNALLLGDSALYLCASSSRYRDSNSGNTIYFGEGSWLTVV.

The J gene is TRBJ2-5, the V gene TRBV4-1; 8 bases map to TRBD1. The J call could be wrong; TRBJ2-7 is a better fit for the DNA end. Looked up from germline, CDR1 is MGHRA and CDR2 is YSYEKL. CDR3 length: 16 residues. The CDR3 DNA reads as TGCGCCAGCAGCCAAGATACGCGACAGGGGCTCGACGAGCAGTACTTC. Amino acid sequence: CASSQDTRQGLDEQYF.

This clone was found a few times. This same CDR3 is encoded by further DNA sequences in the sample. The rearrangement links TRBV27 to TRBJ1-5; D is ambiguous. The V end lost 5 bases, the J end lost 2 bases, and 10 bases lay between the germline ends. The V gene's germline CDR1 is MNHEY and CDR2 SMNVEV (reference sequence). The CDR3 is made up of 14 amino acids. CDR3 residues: CASSPRQGNQPQHF. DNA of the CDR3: TGTGCCAGCAGTCCTCGGCAGGGCAATCAGCCCCAGCATTTT.